This section outlines one T cell receptor (beta chain) sequence together with its context. Antigen specificity is unknown. At one of its ends the junction is not consistent with the germline gene, which may arise from a read error. This entry is derived from a study of metastatic and nonmetastatic thyroid tumors. Study information: Repertoire comparisons spanned blood and tumor or nodule tissue from malignant and benign thyroid patients. Study observations and caveats: Reported TCR beta diversity, measured in blood and tumor, was significantly higher for malignant thyroid tumors than for benign nodules.

Source study methods: The authors used CDR3 differences across clinicopathological groups to build a distant-metastasis classifier for papillary thyroid cancer. MiXCR was used by TCRdb to re-call the PCR reads. V and J calls and clone size were set by TCRdb, not the authors. The sample has roughly 40,000 clones; roughly an eighth are singletons. Every patient was untreated before thyroid surgery. Specimen: blood. This TCR was recovered from a male donor with papillary thyroid cancer or a benign thyroid nodule (not recorded which). Some clones in this sample may be carry-over from other donors' samples.

CDR3 in DNA: TGTGCCTGGAGTGCCGTCTGGGGGGTCCACTATGGCTTCACCTTC. Amino acids: CAWSAVWGVHYGFTF. This rearrangement joins TRBV30 to TRBJ1-2; tentative D call: TRBD1 (5 bases). This CDR3 has 15 amino acids. CDR1 and CDR2 (germline): GTSNPN, SVGIG (reference sequence).